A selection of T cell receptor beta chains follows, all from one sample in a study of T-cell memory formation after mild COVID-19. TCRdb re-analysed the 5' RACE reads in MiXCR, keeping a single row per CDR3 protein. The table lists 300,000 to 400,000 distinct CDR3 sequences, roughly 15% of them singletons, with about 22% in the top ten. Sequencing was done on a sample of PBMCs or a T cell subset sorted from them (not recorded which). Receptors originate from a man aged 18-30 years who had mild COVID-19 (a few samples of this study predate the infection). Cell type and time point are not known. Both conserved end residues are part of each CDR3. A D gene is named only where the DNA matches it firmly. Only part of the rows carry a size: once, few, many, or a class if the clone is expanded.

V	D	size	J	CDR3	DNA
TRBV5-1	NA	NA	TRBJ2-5	CASSFLRDRPYETQYF	TGCGCCAGCAGCTTCCTCCGGGACCGGCCCTATGAGACCCAGTACTTC
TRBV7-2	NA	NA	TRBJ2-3	CASSPRYTDTQYF	TGTGCCAGCAGCCCGCGCTACACAGATACGCAGTATTTT
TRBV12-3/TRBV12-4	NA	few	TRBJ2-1	CASSFMGLGEQFF	TGTGCCAGCAGTTTCATGGGATTAGGGGAGCAGTTCTTC
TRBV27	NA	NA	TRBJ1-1	CASSSTHGIAFF	TGTGCCAGCAGTTCAACCCATGGAATAGCTTTCTTT
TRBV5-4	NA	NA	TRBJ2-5	CASSLAPSQETQYF	TGTGCCAGCAGCTTGGCTCCAAGCCAAGAGACCCAGTACTTC
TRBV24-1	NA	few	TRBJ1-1	CATSDGVRGFF	TGTGCCACCAGTGATGGGGTGAGGGGTTTCTTT
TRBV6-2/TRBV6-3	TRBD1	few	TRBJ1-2	CASSYGTGGENGYTF	TGTGCCAGCAGTTACGGGACAGGGGGCGAGAATGGCTACACCTTC
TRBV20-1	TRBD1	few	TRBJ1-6	CSASPPGQGLPLHF	TGCAGTGCTAGTCCCCCGGGACAGGGTTTACCCCTCCACTTT
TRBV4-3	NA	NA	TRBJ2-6	CASSQARYRETGANVLTF	TGCGCCAGCAGCCAAGCAAGATACCGGGAGACCGGGGCCAACGTCCTGACTTTC
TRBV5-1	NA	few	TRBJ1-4	CASSLAPRISHEKLFF	TGCGCCAGCAGCTTGGCCCCGCGCATCTCGCATGAAAAACTGTTTTTT
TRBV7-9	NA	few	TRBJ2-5	CASSLVERQETQYF	TGTGCCAGCAGCTTAGTCGAACGCCAAGAGACCCAGTACTTC
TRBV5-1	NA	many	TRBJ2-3	CASSSSTDTQYF	TGCGCCAGCAGCTCTAGCACAGATACGCAGTATTTT
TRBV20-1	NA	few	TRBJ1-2	CSVSGANGYTF	TGCAGTGTGAGCGGGGCGAATGGCTACACCTTC
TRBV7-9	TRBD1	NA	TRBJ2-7	CASSNYRPRDSSYEQYF	TGTGCCAGCAGCAATTATCGACCCCGGGACAGTTCCTACGAGCAGTACTTC
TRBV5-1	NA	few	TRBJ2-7	CASSLMAREDYEQYF	TGCGCCAGCAGCTTGATGGCCAGGGAGGATTACGAGCAGTACTTC
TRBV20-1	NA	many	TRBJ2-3	CSARTGADTQYF	TGCAGTGCTAGGACCGGGGCCGATACGCAGTATTTT
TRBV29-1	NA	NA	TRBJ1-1	CSALGLPNQGNTEAFF	TGCAGCGCCCTGGGTCTACCTAATCAGGGGAACACTGAAGCTTTCTTT
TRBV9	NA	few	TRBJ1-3	CASSVSGGNGNTIYF	TGTGCCAGCAGCGTATCGGGGGGCAATGGAAACACCATATATTTT
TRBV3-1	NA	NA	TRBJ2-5	CASSQGTFQETQYF	TGTGCCAGCAGCCAGGGGACGTTCCAAGAGACCCAGTACTTC
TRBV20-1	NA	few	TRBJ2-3	CSARPQGGTDTQYF	TGCAGTGCTAGACCGCAGGGTGGCACAGATACGCAGTATTTT
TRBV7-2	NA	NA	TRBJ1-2	CASSLFQGVGYGYTF	TGTGCCAGCAGCTTATTCCAGGGCGTGGGGTATGGCTACACCTTC
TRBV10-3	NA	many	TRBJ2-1	CAISRQEFQEQFF	TGTGCCATCAGTCGACAGGAATTCCAAGAGCAGTTCTTC
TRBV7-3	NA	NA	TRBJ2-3	CASSPRGSGDSHTQYF	TGTGCCAGCAGCCCCAGAGGTAGCGGTGACTCCCATACGCAGTATTTT
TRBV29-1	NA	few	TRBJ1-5	CSVEYGPNQPQHF	TGCAGCGTTGAGTACGGTCCTAATCAGCCCCAGCATTTT
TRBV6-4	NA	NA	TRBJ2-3	CASSITLRDTQYF	TGTGCCAGCAGTATAACGTTAAGGGATACGCAGTATTTT
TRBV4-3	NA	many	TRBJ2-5	CASSQEARVREETQYF	TGCGCCAGCAGCCAAGAAGCGAGGGTCAGGGAAGAGACCCAGTACTTC
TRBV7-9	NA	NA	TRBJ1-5	CASSLGQPDQPQHF	TGTGCCAGCAGCTTAGGGCAGCCGGATCAGCCCCAGCATTTT
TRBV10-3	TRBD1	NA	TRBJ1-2	CAIRGQGAEPGYTF	TGTGCCATCAGGGGACAGGGGGCTGAGCCGGGCTACACCTTC
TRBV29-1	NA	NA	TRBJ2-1	CSVTGTSSYNEQFF	TGCAGCGTAACCGGGACAAGCTCCTACAATGAGCAGTTCTTC
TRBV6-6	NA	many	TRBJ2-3	CASSSPQSSDTQYF	TGTGCCAGCAGTTCCCCCCAGAGTTCAGATACGCAGTATTTT
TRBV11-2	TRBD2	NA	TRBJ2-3	CASSLGGVLADTQYF	TGTGCCAGCAGCCTGGGGGGGGTTTTGGCAGATACGCAGTATTTT